This T cell receptor beta chain was retrieved from a study of blood T cell repertoires in COVID-19 (dated by TCRdb to about 2020). About the full investigation: Samples covering the acute and convalescent phases of COVID-19 were provided by collaborators in the United States, Italy and Spain. Sample metadata almost always included a de-identified subject ID, COVID-19 status, age in years and sex. Where HLA class I and class II types were available, the types were taken from metadata supplied by the sample provider, not from assay-based typing. Subjects who had been exposed to COVID-19, were actively infected with it, or had recovered from it provided the deeply sampled blood TCRbeta repertoires that made up the dataset. The prospective study material was composed of cDNA or gDNA derived from T cells, B-cell-depleted T cells, or PBMCs. Samples were obtained from the ongoing ImmuneRACE study (first 160 participants) and from some 1,200 subjects provided by 6 global collaborators. A freely available public database, intended as a resource for researchers studying the immune response to SARS-CoV-2, is where the repertoires were released. Points the paper makes about the study in general: How much clinical and demographic metadata was included differed by source and by participant, and the metadata was provided uncurated.

TCRbeta CDR3 regions were amplified from genomic DNA using the immunoSEQ Assay, a bias-controlled multiplex PCR. The original methods were these. Nucleated cell counts per sample were estimated from amplification of reference gene primers within the assay. Sequence reads were collapsed and filtered to measure the absolute abundance of every unique TCRbeta CDR3 rearrangement. Productive Simpson clonality was computed per sample as the square root of Simpson's diversity index over productive rearrangements. The table was pulled from immuneACCESS by TCRdb, which kept in-frame rearrangements only. Such tables lose some clones; where checked, under half of the loss comes from unresolved V genes, and the rest has no known cause. V and J calls plus clone size are reproduced from that table; the DNA served to infer D and trimming. The sample table records 450,000 or so clones; roughly 90% of these occur just once. The top ten clones comprise more than 0.7% of the sample.

V gives up 3 bases and J gives up 3 bases, and the segment between their germline ends measures 17 bases. Counted from cysteine to phenylalanine, this CDR3 has 16 amino acids. Here the CDR3 DNA is all that survives: 48 bases in frame from base 1. CDR1 and CDR2 (LNHDA, SQIVND) derive from the germline V gene (reference sequence). Of note for this clone: Its target antigen remains unknown. Base quality data are lacking; no much larger clone is found one base away.

At one collaborating source in Seattle, patients were enrolled during active infection and were followed longitudinally through the course of disease. The collaborating institutions used their own protocols to collect whole blood in K2EDTA tubes. Collaborator samples were shipped for TCRbeta analysis as frozen whole blood, isolated PBMCs, or DNA extracted from either sample type. The rearrangement combines TRBV19 with TRBJ1-1; TRBD1 is perhaps the D gene, given 5 matching bases. Sequencing was done on a sample of peripheral blood. The clonotype originates from a man aged 18 to 29 with COVID-19, enrolled during active disease. The CDR3 corresponds to CASSMAGPRKDTEAFF. The nucleotide sequence reads as follows: TGTGCCAGTAGTATGGCGGGACCCCGGAAGGACACTGAAGCTTTCTTT.